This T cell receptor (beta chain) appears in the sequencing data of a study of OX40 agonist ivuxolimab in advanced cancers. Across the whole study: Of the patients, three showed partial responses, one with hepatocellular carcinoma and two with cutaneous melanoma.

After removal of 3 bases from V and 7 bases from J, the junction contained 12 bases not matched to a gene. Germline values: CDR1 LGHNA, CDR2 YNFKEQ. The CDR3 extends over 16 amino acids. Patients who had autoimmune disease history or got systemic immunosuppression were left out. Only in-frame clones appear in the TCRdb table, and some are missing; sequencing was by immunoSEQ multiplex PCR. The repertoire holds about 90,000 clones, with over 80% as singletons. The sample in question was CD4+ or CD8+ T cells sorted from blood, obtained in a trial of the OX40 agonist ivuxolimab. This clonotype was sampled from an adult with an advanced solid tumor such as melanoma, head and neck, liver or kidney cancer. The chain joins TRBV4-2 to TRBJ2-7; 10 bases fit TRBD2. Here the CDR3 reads CASSQGTGTSVGEQYF. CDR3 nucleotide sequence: TGTGCCAGCAGCCAGGGTACCGGGACTAGCGTGGGGGAGCAGTACTTC.